This TCR beta chain was identified in a study of long-term antiretroviral therapy in people with HIV. The samples, holding roughly 0.95-11 million cryopreserved PBMC, were thawed before DNA extraction was carried out. A remark on this clone: The antigen is undetermined.

A v3.0 immunoSEQ assay was performed at survey level. Using immunoSEQ multiplex PCR, the repertoire was profiled, and TCRdb retains in-frame clones only, with some absent. The data show around 21,000 clones, 80% to 85% seen once. Study findings and constraints: Clones showing expansion before ART dominated the repertoire at all time points. Gathering of blood took place between the mid-2000s and the late 2010s, possibly under older ART regimens. Information on adherence, resistance and therapy changes was unavailable.

CDR3 length equals 16 residues. Trimming removed 2 bases from V and 4 bases from J; junction bases left unmatched: 9. Germline CDR1 and CDR2: SGHTS and YDEGEE. The source of this sequence is a woman under 40 with HIV. Sequenced here: unsorted PBMCs, sampled 0.2 years after starting antiretroviral therapy. This chain connects TRBV5-8 to TRBJ2-1, with 7 bases aligning to TRBD1. CDR3 nucleotides: TGTGCCAGCAGCTTATCGGACAGGTTTGTATACAATGAGCAGTTCTTC. Protein product: CASSLSDRFVYNEQFF.